Sequencing of this T cell receptor (beta chain) was carried out in a study of blood T cell repertoires in COVID-19. For the study at large: From the United States, Italy and Spain came samples of acute and convalescent COVID-19. T cells, B-cell-depleted T cells, or PBMCs supplied cDNA or gDNA.

The authors' processing: It was from reference gene primer amplification that nucleated cell counts were estimated. Profiled with immunoSEQ multiplex PCR; TCRdb holds only in-frame clones, not every one. V, J and clone size were drawn from that table, and D and trimming were deduced from the DNA. The table lists more than 95,000 clones, less than 90% of them singletons. V was cut by 4 bases and J by 0 bases, with 7 bases left in between. The CDR3 contains 14 residues. CDR1 is SGDLS, CDR2 YYNGEE, per germline. The sample was peripheral blood. The chain is built from TRBV9 and TRBJ2-2; the D is unclear. The receptor comes from a man aged 45-65 years with acute or convalescent COVID-19. CDR3: CASSPLPNTGELFF. In nucleotides, the CDR3 is TGTGCCAGCAGCCCTCTACCGAACACCGGGGAGCTGTTTTTT.